The 25 T cell receptor beta chains presented below share a single source sample, sequenced in a study of blood T cell repertoires in COVID-19. Clones were sequenced by immunoSEQ multiplex PCR, and TCRdb holds only the in-frame ones, with some missing. The sample holds approximately 230,000 clones, approximately 84% seen once. The sequenced sample was PBMCs or T cells enriched from blood (not recorded which). The receptors were gathered from a man in his forties who had recovered from COVID-19.

The chain combines TRBV5-4 with TRBJ1-2; TRBD1 matches 7 bases. Germline trimming cut 4 bases from V and 8 bases from J; bases unmatched to any gene: 14. CDR3 length equals 15 residues. Germline lookup yields CDR1 SGHNT and CDR2 YYREEE (reference sequence). The CDR3: CASSTDREFLRGYTF. CDR3 bases: TGTGCCAGCAGCACAGACAGGGAATTTCTGCGGGGCTACACCTTC.

This clone was counted a few times. The J gene is TRBJ1-2, the V gene TRBV27; 7 bases align to TRBD1. Unmatched junction bases numbered 11, after V lost 5 bases and J lost 5 bases. The CDR3 loop spans 15 amino acids. The germline gives CDR1 MNHEY, CDR2 SMNVEV (reference sequence). The CDR3, as DNA: TGTGCCAGCAGTCCGACAGGGACTTTTGGGTATGGCTACACCTTC. Encoded protein: CASSPTGTFGYGYTF.

CDR3 sequence: CATSTGGQYEQYF. The DNA of the CDR3 is TGTGCCACCAGTACAGGGGGCCAATACGAGCAGTACTTC. The chain joins TRBV24-1 to TRBJ2-7; 9 bases are shared with TRBD1. V was pared by 6 bases and J by 4 bases, with 3 bases of the junction left unmatched. The CDR3 contains 13 residues. The germline gives CDR1 KGHDR, CDR2 SFDVKD.

This clone was observed once. V gene TRBV5-1 combines with J gene TRBJ2-7, with 10 bases matching TRBD1. V lost 4 bases to trimming and J lost 3 bases; unmatched junction nucleotides: 16. This CDR3 is 18 amino acids long. The germline gives CDR1 SGHRS, CDR2 YFSETQ. CDR3 coding DNA: TGCGCCAGCAGCCTCATCTCTCCGGGACAGGGGCCGTACTACGAGCAGTACTTC. Amino acid sequence: CASSLISPGQGPYYEQYF. Using reference TRBV5-1 and TRBJ2-7 for the parts outside the CDR3, the full variable domain is KAGVTQTPRYLIKTRGQQVTLSCSPISGHRSVSWYQQTPGQGLQFLFEYFSETQRNKGNFPGRFSGRQFSNSRSEMNVSTLELGDSALYLCASSLISPGQGPYYEQYFGPGTRLTVT.

The chain employs TRBV10-3 and TRBJ1-5; the match to TRBD1 covers 7 bases. This CDR3 has 14 amino acids. The germline CDR1 and CDR2 sequences are ENHRY and SYGVKD. With V trimmed by 6 bases and J by 1 base, 3 bases remained unmatched. The CDR3 DNA reads as TGTGCCATCAGCGGACAGGTCAGCAATCAGCCCCAGCATTTT. This encodes CAISGQVSNQPQHF.

The chain uses TRBV7-2 and TRBJ1-1; D unresolved. Trimming left V 5 bases short and J 7 bases short, with 11 bases between. This CDR3 has 12 amino acids. Looked up from germline, CDR1 is SGHTA and CDR2 is FQGNSA. In DNA form, the CDR3 reads TGTGCCAGCAGCCGATCGACTGTTGAAGCTTTCTTT. Translating gives CASSRSTVEAFF.

In its sample, this clone was seen once. The chain couples TRBV5-1 to TRBJ2-7; a possible D gene is TRBD1 (6 bases). V gave up 2 bases and J gave up 4 bases, with 13 bases separating them. Looked up from germline, CDR1 is SGHRS and CDR2 is YFSETQ. CDR3 size: 14 residues. CDR3 region: CASSFGRGSYEQYF. The CDR3 bases are TGCGCCAGCAGCTTCGGCAGGGGTTCGTACGAGCAGTACTTC.

The CDR3 region is CASSPGTLNSNQPQHF. DNA for the CDR3: TGTGCCAGCAGCCCAGGGACACTCAATAGCAATCAGCCCCAGCATTTT. This chain links TRBV7-9 with TRBJ1-5, with D possibly being TRBD1 (6 bases). Trimming stripped 5 bases from V and 0 bases from J, with 14 bases between. CDR3 length: 16 amino acids. CDR1 is SEHNR, CDR2 FQNEAQ, per germline (reference sequence).

The chain uses TRBV3-1 (or the pseudogene TRBV3-2) and TRBJ1-5, with a tentative D call TRBD1 (5 bases). Germline CDR1 is LGHDT and CDR2 is YNNKEL (reference sequence). Trimming took 0 bases from V and 1 from J, leaving 7 bases between them. The CDR3 is 15 amino acids. CDR3 amino acids: CASSQESGSNQPQHF. The CDR3 bases are TGTGCCAGCAGCCAAGAATCAGGGAGCAATCAGCCCCAGCATTTT.

V usage is TRBV28 and J usage is TRBJ1-4; D remains ambiguous. V dropped 6 bases and J dropped 5 bases, with 7 bases sitting between them. From germline, CDR1 is MDHEN and CDR2 SYDVKM. This CDR3 spans 12 amino acids. The CDR3: CASSLRNEKLFF. CDR3 bases: TGTGCCAGCAGCTTGAGGAATGAAAAACTGTTTTTT.

The genes are TRBV10-2 and TRBJ2-7, with 9 bases matching TRBD1. CDR1 and CDR2 (germline): WSHSY, SAAADI. The ends lost 6 bases at V and 3 bases at J; junction bases unmatched: 9. This CDR3 is built from 15 residues. This chain's CDR3 is CASRAGTGRHYEQYF. DNA of the CDR3: TGCGCCAGCAGGGCAGGGACAGGGAGACACTACGAGCAGTACTTC.

The sample holds a few counts of this clone. J is TRBJ1-5 and V is TRBV28; D is possibly TRBD1 (5 bases). The V and J ends lost 5 bases and 3 bases respectively, with 29 bases between them. Germline V gene lookup returns CDR1 MDHEN and CDR2 SYDVKM. The CDR3 is 20 residues long. CDR3 nucleotides: TGTGCCAGCAGTCCCACCGGGAGAAGGGGAGTGGTCGTGGACAATCAGCCCCAGCATTTT. This encodes CASSPTGRRGVVVDNQPQHF.

This chain uses TRBV19 with TRBJ2-5, with D perhaps matching TRBD2 (6 bases). The V end lost 5 bases, the J end lost 6 bases, and 13 bases lay between the germline ends. This CDR3 region has 13 residues. CDR1 is LNHDA and CDR2 is SQIVND in the germline V gene (reference sequence). CDR3 protein: CASSEAGSKTQYF. The CDR3 DNA follows: TGTGCCAGTAGTGAGGCCGGGAGTAAGACCCAGTACTTC.

This chain connects TRBV7-9 to TRBJ1-4; D might be TRBD1 (5 bases). The V gene's germline CDR1 is SEHNR and CDR2 FQNEAQ (reference sequence). This CDR3 comprises 17 residues. V was cut by 5 bases and J by 10 bases, with 26 bases left in between. Here the CDR3 DNA reads TGTGCCAGCAGCGAACCCGGCGCTGGGGGGTCGGTAGGAAAACTGTTTTTT. Residues: CASSEPGAGGSVGKLFF.

As DNA, the CDR3 is TGTGCCAGCAGCCTTTCAGGGGGGAGCTATGGCTACACCTTC. Protein: CASSLSGGSYGYTF. The chain recombines TRBV3-1 (or the pseudogene TRBV3-2) with TRBJ1-2; 7 bases are a match to TRBD1. This CDR3 is built from 14 residues. CDR1 is LGHDT and CDR2 is YNNKEL in the germline V gene (reference sequence). The V gene end was trimmed by 4 bases and the J gene end by 4 bases; junction bases not matched to a gene: 6.

The count of this clone is one. This sequence joins TRBV18 and TRBJ1-3; D remains unclear. V gave up 0 bases and J gave up 6 bases, with 6 bases separating them. The germline V gene has CDR1 KGHSH and CDR2 LQKENI. The CDR3 length is 13 residues. The CDR3: CASSPPSINTIYF. CDR3 nucleotides: TGTGCCAGCTCACCACCGTCCATAAACACCATATATTTT. The variable domain in full, completed from reference TRBV18 and TRBJ1-3, reads NAGVMQNPRHLVRRRGQEARLRCSPMKGHSHVYWYRQLPEEGLKFMVYLQKENIIDESGMPKERFSAEFPKEGPSILRIQQVVRGDSAAYFCASSPPSINTIYFGEGSWLTVV.

This clone was detected only a few times. CDR3 sequence: CASSLGRDLFEQYF. The CDR3, as DNA: TGCGCCAGCAGCTTAGGTAGGGACTTGTTCGAGCAGTACTTC. V gene TRBV5-1 combines with J gene TRBJ2-7; D possibly corresponds to TRBD2 (6 bases). The V and J ends lost 2 bases and 6 bases respectively, with 15 bases between them. Germline CDR1 and CDR2: SGHRS and YFSETQ. The CDR3 has 14 residues.

This chain connects TRBV7-9 to TRBJ2-5; 13 bases are shared with TRBD2. Looked up from germline, CDR1 is SEHNR and CDR2 is FQNEAQ (reference sequence). The V segment lost 5 bases and the J segment 2 bases; nucleotides outside the gene matches: 2. The CDR3 contains 15 residues. CDR3 region: CASSRTSGSQETQYF. CDR3 DNA sequence: TGTGCCAGCAGCCGGACTAGCGGGAGTCAAGAGACCCAGTACTTC.

The chain couples TRBV3-1 (or the pseudogene TRBV3-2) to TRBJ1-1, with a possible D match to TRBD1 (5 bases). V was clipped by 8 bases and J by 5 bases, with 12 bases between them. This CDR3 contains 12 residues. Per the germline V gene, CDR1 is LGHDT and CDR2 is YNNKEL (reference sequence). For the CDR3, the DNA is TGTGCCAGCCTTTTCGGGGGGACTGAAGCTTTCTTT. It yields the protein CASLFGGTEAFF.

This clone was picked up a small number of times. The chain is built from TRBV6-5 and TRBJ1-2; 11 bases map to TRBD1. The CDR3 length is 12 residues. The V gene's germline CDR1 is MNHEY and CDR2 SVGAGI. V lost 6 bases and J lost 7; bases outside the gene matches: 1. This chain's CDR3 is CASRGQGVGYTF. DNA for the CDR3: TGTGCCAGCAGGGGACAGGGGGTTGGCTACACCTTC.

This clone was picked up one time. The V and J genes are TRBV7-2 and TRBJ1-2; D unresolved. Germline CDR1 reads SGHTA; CDR2 reads FQGNSA. This CDR3 region has 13 residues. Deletions cut 2 bases from V and 3 bases from J, with 7 bases between. CDR3 nucleotides: TGTGCCAGCAGCTTACTCTCGTACTATGGCTACACCTTC. This codes for CASSLLSYYGYTF.

The rearrangement joins TRBV6-5 to TRBJ2-7; 8 nucleotides agree with TRBD1. This CDR3 contains 15 residues. Unmatched junction bases numbered 7, after V lost 4 bases and J lost 2 bases. Germline CDR1 reads MNHEY; CDR2 reads SVGAGI. The DNA of the CDR3 is TGTGCCAGCAGTTCCCTCCCGGGACAGGCCTACGAGCAGTACTTC. This sequence encodes CASSSLPGQAYEQYF.

This clone was counted a single time. This chain uses TRBV19 with TRBJ2-1; D is uncertain. Per the germline V gene, CDR1 is LNHDA and CDR2 is SQIVND (reference sequence). V dropped 4 bases and J dropped 9 bases, with 10 bases sitting between them. The CDR3 is made up of 12 amino acids. The CDR3: CASSTTGGEQFF. CDR3 sequence (DNA): TGTGCCAGTAGTACCACCGGTGGTGAGCAGTTCTTC.

V usage is TRBV18 and J usage is TRBJ2-2; D unresolved. CDR1 is KGHSH and CDR2 is LQKENI in the germline V gene. The CDR3 runs to 14 residues. Trimming cost V 3 bases and J 2 bases, with 7 bases left between them. The CDR3 region is CASSPGVNTGELFF. CDR3 coding DNA: TGTGCCAGCTCACCGGGCGTTAACACCGGGGAGCTGTTTTTT.

The gene calls are TRBV11-2 and TRBJ2-2; D is perhaps TRBD2 (5 bases). The length of the CDR3 is 14 residues. V lost 1 base, J lost 5 bases, and 8 bases lay in between. Germline V CDR1 and CDR2: SGHAT, FQNNGV. DNA for the CDR3: TGTGCCAGCAGCTTAGGTCCGGGAACCGGGGAGCTGTTTTTT. Translated, it gives CASSLGPGTGELFF.